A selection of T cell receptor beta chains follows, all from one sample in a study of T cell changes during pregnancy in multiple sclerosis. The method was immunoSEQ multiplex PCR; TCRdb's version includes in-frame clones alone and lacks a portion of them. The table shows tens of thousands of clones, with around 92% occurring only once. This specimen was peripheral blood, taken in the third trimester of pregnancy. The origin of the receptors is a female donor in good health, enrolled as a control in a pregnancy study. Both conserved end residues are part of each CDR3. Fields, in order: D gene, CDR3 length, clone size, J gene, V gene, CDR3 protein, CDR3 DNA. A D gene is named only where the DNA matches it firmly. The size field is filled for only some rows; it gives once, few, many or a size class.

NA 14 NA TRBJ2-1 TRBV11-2 CASSRPTTASEQFF TGTGCCAGCAGCCGGCCGACTACCGCCTCAGAGCAGTTCTTC
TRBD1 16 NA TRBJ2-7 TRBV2 CASSERTGTATYEQYF TGTGCCAGCAGTGAACGGACAGGGACAGCAACCTACGAGCAGTACTTC
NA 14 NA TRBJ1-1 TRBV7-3 CASSLGRGNTEAFF TGTGCCAGCAGCTTAGGCAGGGGGAACACTGAAGCTTTCTTT
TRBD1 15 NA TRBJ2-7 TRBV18 CASSEGTGKVFEQYF TGTGCCAGCTCAGAAGGGACAGGGAAGGTTTTCGAGCAGTACTTC
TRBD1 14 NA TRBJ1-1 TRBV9 CASSVVQGGTEAFF TGTGCCAGCAGCGTAGTACAGGGGGGAACTGAAGCTTTCTTT
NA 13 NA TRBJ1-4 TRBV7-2 CASSLGGHEKLFF TGTGCCAGCAGCTTAGGAGGTCACGAAAAACTGTTTTTT
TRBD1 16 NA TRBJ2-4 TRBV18 CASSPRGQGAENIQYF TGTGCCAGCTCACCACGGGGACAGGGGGCAGAAAACATTCAGTACTTC
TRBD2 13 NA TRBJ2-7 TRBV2 CASRLLAGYEQYF TGTGCCAGCAGACTCCTAGCGGGTTACGAGCAGTACTTC
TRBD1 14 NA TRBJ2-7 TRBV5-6 CASRLRQGRYEQYF TGTGCCAGCAGACTCCGACAGGGGCGCTACGAGCAGTACTTC
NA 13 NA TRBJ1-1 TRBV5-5 CASSPGVDTEAFF TGTGCCAGCAGCCCCGGGGTGGACACTGAAGCTTTCTTT
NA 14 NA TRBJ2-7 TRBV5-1 CASRGRDSAYEQYF TGCGCCAGCAGGGGACGGGACTCCGCCTACGAGCAGTACTTC
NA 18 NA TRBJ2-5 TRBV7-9 CASSRANRDYSHKETQYF TGTGCCAGCAGCCGCGCAAACAGGGATTATTCCCATAAAGAGACCCAGTACTTC
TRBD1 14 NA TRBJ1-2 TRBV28 CASSSGGSNYGYTF TGTGCCAGCAGTTCAGGGGGCTCGAACTATGGCTACACCTTC
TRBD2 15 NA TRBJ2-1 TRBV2 CASSRLAGRGNEQFF TGTGCCAGCAGTCGACTAGCGGGAAGAGGCAATGAGCAGTTCTTC
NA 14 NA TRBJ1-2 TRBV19 CASSRGRGGYGYTF TGTGCCAGTAGTCGTGGGAGGGGTGGCTATGGCTACACCTTC
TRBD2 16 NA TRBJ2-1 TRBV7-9 CASSVPAGGSYNEQFF TGTGCCAGCAGCGTCCCTGCGGGGGGAAGCTACAATGAGCAGTTCTTC
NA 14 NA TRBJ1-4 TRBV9 CASSVEVDNEKLFF TGTGCCAGCAGCGTAGAAGTAGATAATGAAAAACTGTTTTTT
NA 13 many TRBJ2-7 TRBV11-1 CASSFDSSYEQYF TGTGCCAGCAGCTTCGATAGCTCCTACGAGCAGTACTTC
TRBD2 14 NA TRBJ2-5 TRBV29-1 CSVARGGGRETQYF TGCAGCGTTGCTAGGGGCGGGGGGCGTGAGACCCAGTACTTC
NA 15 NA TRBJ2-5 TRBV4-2 CASSREIGGRETQYF TGTGCCAGCAGCCGAGAGATAGGGGGACGAGAGACCCAGTACTTC
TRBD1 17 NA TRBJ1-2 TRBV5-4 CASSPGARGLINYGYTF TGTGCCAGCAGCCCCGGGGCCAGGGGGCTAATTAATTATGGCTACACCTTC
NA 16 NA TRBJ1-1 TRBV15 CATSSHSEGVGNEAFF TGTGCCACCAGCAGCCACTCAGAGGGGGTTGGGAATGAAGCTTTCTTT
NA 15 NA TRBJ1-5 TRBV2 CASREGRGGNQPQHF TGTGCCAGCAGGGAGGGTAGGGGTGGCAATCAGCCCCAGCATTTT
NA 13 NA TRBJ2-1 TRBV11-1 CASSFARFNEQFF TGTGCCAGCAGCTTTGCCAGATTCAATGAGCAGTTCTTC
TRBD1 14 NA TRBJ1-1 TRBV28 CASRPDREVIEAFF TGTGCCAGCAGGCCTGACAGGGAGGTTATTGAAGCTTTCTTT
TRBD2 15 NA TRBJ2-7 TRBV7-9 CASSLSTSGIHEQYF TGTGCCAGCAGCTTATCAACTAGCGGAATTCACGAGCAGTACTTC
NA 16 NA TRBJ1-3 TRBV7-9 CASSLLLGQSGNTIYF TGTGCCAGCAGCTTACTTCTTGGACAGTCTGGAAACACCATATATTTT
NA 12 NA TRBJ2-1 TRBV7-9 CASSLPGNEQFF TGTGCCAGCAGCTTACCGGGGAATGAGCAGTTCTTC
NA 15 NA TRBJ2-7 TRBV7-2 CASSLTTAHSYEQYF TGTGCCAGCAGCTTAACGACAGCTCACTCCTACGAGCAGTACTTC
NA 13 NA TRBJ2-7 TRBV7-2 CASSFGDTYEQYF TGTGCCAGCAGCTTTGGGGACACCTACGAGCAGTACTTC
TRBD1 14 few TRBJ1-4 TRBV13 CASRFGTGDEKLFF TGTGCCAGCAGATTCGGGACAGGGGATGAAAAACTGTTTTTT
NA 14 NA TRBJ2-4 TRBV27 CASSIQGRLDIQYF TGTGCCAGCAGTATACAGGGTCGATTAGACATTCAGTACTTC
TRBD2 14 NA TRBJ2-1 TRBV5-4 CASSLAGLANEQFF TGTGCCAGCAGCTTGGCGGGACTAGCGAATGAGCAGTTCTTC
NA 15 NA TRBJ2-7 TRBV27 CASSLYLDSGYEQYF TGTGCCAGCAGTCTCTACCTCGACTCGGGCTACGAGCAGTACTTC
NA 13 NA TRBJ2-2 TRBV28 CASSPRGSGELFF TGTGCCAGCAGCCCACGGGGTTCCGGGGAGCTGTTTTTT
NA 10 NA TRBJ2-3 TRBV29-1 CSVELGGQYF TGCAGCGTTGAACTGGGAGGGCAGTATTTT
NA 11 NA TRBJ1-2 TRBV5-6 CASKLSRGYTF TGTGCCAGCAAACTATCGCGGGGCTACACCTTC
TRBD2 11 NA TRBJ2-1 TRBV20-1 CSARRGGEQFF TGCAGTGCCCGACGGGGGGGTGAGCAGTTCTTC
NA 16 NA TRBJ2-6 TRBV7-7 CASSPLGGPGANVLTF TGTGCTAGCAGCCCATTGGGGGGTCCTGGGGCCAACGTCCTGACTTTC
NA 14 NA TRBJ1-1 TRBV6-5 CASSYSDSNTEAFF TGTGCCAGCAGTTACTCGGACTCAAACACTGAAGCTTTCTTT
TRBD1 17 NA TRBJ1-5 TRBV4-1 CASSHPQGARGNQPQHF TGCGCCAGCAGCCACCCACAGGGGGCACGGGGCAATCAGCCCCAGCATTTT
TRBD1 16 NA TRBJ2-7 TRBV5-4 CASSLWAGDRAAEQYF TGTGCCAGCAGCTTGTGGGCCGGGGACAGGGCAGCCGAGCAGTACTTC
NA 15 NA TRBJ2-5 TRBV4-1 CASSQVGQPAETQYF TGCGCCAGCAGCCAAGTGGGTCAGCCAGCGGAGACCCAGTACTTC
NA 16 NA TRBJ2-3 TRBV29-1 CSVDRRGAQSTDTQYF TGCAGCGTTGACCGGCGGGGAGCGCAGAGCACAGATACGCAGTATTTT
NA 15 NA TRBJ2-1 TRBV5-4 CASSLRGGPNNEQFF TGTGCCAGCAGCTTGAGGGGGGGCCCCAACAATGAGCAGTTCTTC
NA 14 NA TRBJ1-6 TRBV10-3 CAISESTRDSPLHF TGTGCCATCAGTGAGTCGACTCGGGATTCACCCCTCCACTTT
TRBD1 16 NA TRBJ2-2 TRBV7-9 CASSLWTGNLDGELFF TGTGCCAGCAGCCTCTGGACAGGGAACTTGGACGGGGAGCTGTTTTTT
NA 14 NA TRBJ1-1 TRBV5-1 CASSLNRDITEAFF TGCGCCAGCAGCTTAAACCGGGACATAACTGAAGCTTTCTTT